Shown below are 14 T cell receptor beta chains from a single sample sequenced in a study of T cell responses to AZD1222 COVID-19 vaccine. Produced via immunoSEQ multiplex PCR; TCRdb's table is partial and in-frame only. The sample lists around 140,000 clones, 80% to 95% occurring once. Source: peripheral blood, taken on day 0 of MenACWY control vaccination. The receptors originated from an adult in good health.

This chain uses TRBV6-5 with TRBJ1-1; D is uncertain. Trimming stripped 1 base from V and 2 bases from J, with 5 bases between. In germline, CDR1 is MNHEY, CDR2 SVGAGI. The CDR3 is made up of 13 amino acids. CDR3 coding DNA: TGTGCCAGCAGTTACTGGGGTAACACTGAAGCTTTCTTT. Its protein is CASSYWGNTEAFF.

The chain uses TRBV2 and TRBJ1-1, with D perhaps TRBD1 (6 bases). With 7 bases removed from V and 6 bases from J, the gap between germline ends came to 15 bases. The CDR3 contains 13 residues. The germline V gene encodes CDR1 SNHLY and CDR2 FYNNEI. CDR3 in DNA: TGTGCCAGCACCGTACAGGGTGGCGCTGAAGCTTTCTTT. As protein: CASTVQGGAEAFF.

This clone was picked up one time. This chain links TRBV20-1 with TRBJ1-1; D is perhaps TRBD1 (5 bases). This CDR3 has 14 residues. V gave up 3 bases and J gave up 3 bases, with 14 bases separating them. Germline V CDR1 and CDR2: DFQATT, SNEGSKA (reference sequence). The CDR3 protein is CSASRSGTDTEAFF. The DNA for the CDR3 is TGCAGTGCTAGTCGTTCCGGGACTGACACTGAAGCTTTCTTT.

CDR3 nucleotides: TGCAGCGTTGTCCCCCAGGGGTTGAATCAGCCCCAGCATTTT. Residues: CSVVPQGLNQPQHF. The chain joins TRBV29-1 to TRBJ1-5, with a possible D match to TRBD1 (6 bases). V was pared by 4 bases and J by 4 bases, with 14 bases between. The germline V gene encodes CDR1 SQVTM and CDR2 ANQGSEA. This CDR3 has 14 residues.

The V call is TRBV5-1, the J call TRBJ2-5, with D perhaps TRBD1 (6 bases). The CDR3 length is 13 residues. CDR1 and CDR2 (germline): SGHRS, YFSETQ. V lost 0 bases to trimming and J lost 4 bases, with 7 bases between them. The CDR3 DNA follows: TGCGCCAGCAGCTTGGTAGGGGGAGAGACCCAGTACTTC. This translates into CASSLVGGETQYF.

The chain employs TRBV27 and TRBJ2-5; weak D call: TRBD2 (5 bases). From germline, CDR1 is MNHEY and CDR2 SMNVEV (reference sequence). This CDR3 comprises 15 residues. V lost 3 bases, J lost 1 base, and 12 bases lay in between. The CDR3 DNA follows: TGTGCCAGCAGTTTTCTAGCAGGAGTCCAAGAGACCCAGTACTTC. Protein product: CASSFLAGVQETQYF.

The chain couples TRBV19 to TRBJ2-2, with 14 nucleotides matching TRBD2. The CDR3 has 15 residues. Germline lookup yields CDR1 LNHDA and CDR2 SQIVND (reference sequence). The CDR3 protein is CATKGTSGRLGELFF. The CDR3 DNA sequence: TGTGCTACCAAGGGGACTAGCGGGAGACTCGGGGAGCTGTTTTTT.

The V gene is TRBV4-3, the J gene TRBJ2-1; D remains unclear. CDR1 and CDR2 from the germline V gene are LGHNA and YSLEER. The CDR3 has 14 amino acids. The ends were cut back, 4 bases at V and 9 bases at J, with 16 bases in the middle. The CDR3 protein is CASSPIQGNGEQFF. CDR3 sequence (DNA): TGCGCCAGCAGCCCAATACAAGGGAATGGTGAGCAGTTCTTC.

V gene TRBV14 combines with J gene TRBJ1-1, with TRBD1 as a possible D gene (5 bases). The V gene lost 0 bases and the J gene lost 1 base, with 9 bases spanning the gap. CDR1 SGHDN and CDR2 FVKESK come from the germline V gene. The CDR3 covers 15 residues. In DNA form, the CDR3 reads TGTGCCAGCAGCCAAGAGCAGGGTCGGAACACTGAAGCTTTCTTT. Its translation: CASSQEQGRNTEAFF.

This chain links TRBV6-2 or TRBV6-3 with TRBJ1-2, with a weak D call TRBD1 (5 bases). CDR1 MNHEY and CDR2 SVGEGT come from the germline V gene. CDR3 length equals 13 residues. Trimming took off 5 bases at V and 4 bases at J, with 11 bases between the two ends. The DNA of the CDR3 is TGTGCCAGCAGTCCCGACAGCATCTATGGCTACACCTTC. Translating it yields CASSPDSIYGYTF.

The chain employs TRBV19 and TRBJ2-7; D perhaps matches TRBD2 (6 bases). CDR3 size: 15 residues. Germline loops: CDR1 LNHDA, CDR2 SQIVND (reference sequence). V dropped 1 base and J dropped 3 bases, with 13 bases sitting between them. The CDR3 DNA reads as TGTGCCAGTAGTATAGGGGGAGGTGGGGTCTACGAGCAGTACTTC. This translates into CASSIGGGGVYEQYF.

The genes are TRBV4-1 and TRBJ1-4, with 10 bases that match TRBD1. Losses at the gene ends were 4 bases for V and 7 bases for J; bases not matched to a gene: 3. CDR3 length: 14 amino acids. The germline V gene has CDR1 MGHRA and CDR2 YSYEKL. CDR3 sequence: CASSLGQGSEKLFF. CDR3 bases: TGCGCCAGCAGCCTGGGACAGGGGAGTGAAAAACTGTTTTTT.

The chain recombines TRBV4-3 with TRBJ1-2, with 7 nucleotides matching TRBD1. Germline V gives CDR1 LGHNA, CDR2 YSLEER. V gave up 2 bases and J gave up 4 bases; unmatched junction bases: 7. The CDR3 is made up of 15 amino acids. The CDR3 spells CASSQKQGHGYGYTF. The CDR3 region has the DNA TGCGCCAGCAGCCAAAAACAGGGGCACGGCTATGGCTACACCTTC.

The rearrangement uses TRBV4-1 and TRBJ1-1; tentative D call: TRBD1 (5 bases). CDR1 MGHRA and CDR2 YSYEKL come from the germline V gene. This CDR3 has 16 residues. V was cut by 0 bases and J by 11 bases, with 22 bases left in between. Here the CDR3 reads CASSQDAGATVGRAFF. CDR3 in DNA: TGCGCCAGCAGCCAAGATGCCGGGGCCACGGTCGGAAGGGCTTTCTTT.